This passage covers 9 T cell receptor beta chains from one sample sequenced in a study of cytomegalovirus exposure and HLA in healthy donors. Some clones are missing from TCRdb's copy, which holds only in-frame ones; the method was immunoSEQ multiplex PCR. The table has under 85,000 clones, about 93% seen once. The sample was PBMCs. Receptors were obtained from a young woman in good health and CMV-seronegative.

For this clone: The identical CDR3 is also encoded by other nucleotide sequences in the sample. The chain links TRBV18 to TRBJ2-5; D is uncertain. The CDR3 contains 13 residues. The germline gives CDR1 KGHSH, CDR2 LQKENI. Deletions cut 4 bases from V and 2 bases from J, with 8 bases between. DNA for the CDR3: TGTGCCAGCTCACGCGGAGTACAAGAGACCCAGTACTTC. Its protein product is CASSRGVQETQYF.

This clone was picked up one time. V gene TRBV30 combines with J gene TRBJ1-1, with 10 bases lining up with TRBD1. In germline, CDR1 is GTSNPN, CDR2 SVGIG (reference sequence). V lost 3 bases, J lost 6 bases, and 7 bases stayed unmatched. The CDR3 runs 14 residues. The CDR3 loop is CAWSPGTGASEAFF. The CDR3 coding sequence is TGTGCCTGGAGCCCCGGGACAGGGGCTTCTGAAGCTTTCTTT.

This clone was seen a single time. The V and J genes are TRBV30 and TRBJ2-1; tentatively, D is TRBD2 (5 bases). V was pared by 5 bases and J by 6 bases, with 14 bases between. The CDR3 consists of 13 residues. Per germline, CDR1 GTSNPN and CDR2 SVGIG (reference sequence). CDR3 sequence: CAWCGGLVNEQFF. Written as DNA, the CDR3 is TGTGCCTGGTGCGGAGGTCTCGTCAATGAGCAGTTCTTC.

J is TRBJ1-4 and V is TRBV6-1; D is unresolved. The CDR3 is made up of 15 amino acids. Looked up from germline, CDR1 is MNHNS and CDR2 is SASEGT. V lost 1 base, J lost 4 bases, and 10 bases lay in between. CDR3 protein: CASSEGGGSNEKLFF. The DNA of the CDR3 is TGTGCCAGCAGTGAAGGGGGTGGGAGTAATGAAAAACTGTTTTTT.

The chain employs TRBV28 and TRBJ1-1, with 7 bases that match TRBD1. Trimming removed 3 bases from V and 4 bases from J; junction bases left unmatched: 11. CDR1 and CDR2 (germline): MDHEN, SYDVKM. This CDR3 is built from 16 residues. The CDR3 DNA reads TGTGCCAGCAGTTTGGGATGGACAGGCTTCGGCACTGAAGCTTTCTTT. It yields the protein CASSLGWTGFGTEAFF.

The gene calls are TRBV19 and TRBJ1-2; a weak D match, TRBD1 (6 bases). The germline CDR1 and CDR2 sequences are LNHDA and SQIVND (reference sequence). The CDR3 sequence is 14 residues long. V lost 7 bases, J lost 2 bases, and 14 bases lay in between. The CDR3 here is CASKIIQGNYGYTF. CDR3 sequence (DNA): TGTGCCAGTAAAATTATACAGGGCAACTATGGCTACACCTTC.

A single count supports this clone. The V gene is TRBV19, the J gene TRBJ1-2; TRBD1 matches at 7 bases. Trimming cost V 8 bases and J 5 bases; bases outside gene matches: 11. The CDR3 is 14 residues long. Germline V lookup: CDR1 LNHDA, CDR2 SQIVND (reference sequence). The CDR3 DNA reads as TGTGCCAGTGGTAGACAGGGAGAATCATATGGCTACACCTTC. This codes for CASGRQGESYGYTF.

The chain recombines TRBV2 with TRBJ2-3; D gene unclear. With 10 bases removed from V and 2 bases from J, the gap between germline ends came to 25 bases. CDR1 and CDR2 from the germline V gene are SNHLY and FYNNEI. The CDR3 is made up of 17 amino acids. This chain's CDR3 is CAILPPHPDGDTDTQYF. The CDR3 DNA follows: TGTGCCATCCTCCCACCCCATCCCGACGGAGACACAGATACGCAGTATTTT.

V usage is TRBV28 and J usage is TRBJ2-1, with 7 nucleotides matching TRBD2. Germline V gene sequence: CDR1 MDHEN, CDR2 SYDVKM. V lost 5 bases and J lost 0; bases outside the gene matches: 19. The CDR3 is 20 residues long. The CDR3 sequence: CASSLGSTSSLKSSYNEQFF. CDR3 bases: TGTGCCAGCAGTCTTGGCTCGACTAGCAGTCTGAAGAGCTCCTACAATGAGCAGTTCTTC.